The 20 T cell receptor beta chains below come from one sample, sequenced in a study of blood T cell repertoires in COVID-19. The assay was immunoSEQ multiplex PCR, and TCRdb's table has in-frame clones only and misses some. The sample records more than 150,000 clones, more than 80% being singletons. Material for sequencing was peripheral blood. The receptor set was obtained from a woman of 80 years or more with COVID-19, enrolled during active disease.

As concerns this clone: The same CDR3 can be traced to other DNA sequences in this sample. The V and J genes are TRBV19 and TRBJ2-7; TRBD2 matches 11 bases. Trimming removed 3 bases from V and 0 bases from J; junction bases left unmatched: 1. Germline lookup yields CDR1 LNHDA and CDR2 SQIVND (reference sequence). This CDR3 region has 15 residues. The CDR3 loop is CASSIGTSGSYEQYF. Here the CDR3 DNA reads TGTGCCAGTAGTATTGGGACTAGCGGCTCCTACGAGCAGTACTTC.

CDR3 amino acids: CATSGPTSGGNRRYNEQFF. Written as DNA, the CDR3 is TGTGCCACCAGTGGTCCGACTAGCGGGGGGAACCGGCGGTACAATGAGCAGTTCTTC. This chain links TRBV24-1 with TRBJ2-1, with TRBD2 matching over 13 bases. CDR1 and CDR2 from the germline V gene are KGHDR and SFDVKD. V trimming: 5 bases; J trimming: 4 bases; junction bases outside the gene matches: 13. The CDR3 runs to 19 residues.

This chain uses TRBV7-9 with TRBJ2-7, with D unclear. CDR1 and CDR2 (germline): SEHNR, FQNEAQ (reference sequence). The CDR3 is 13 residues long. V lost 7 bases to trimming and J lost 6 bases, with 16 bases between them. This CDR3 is CASIGSGSGEQYF. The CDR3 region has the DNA TGTGCCAGCATCGGTAGTGGGTCGGGCGAGCAGTACTTC.

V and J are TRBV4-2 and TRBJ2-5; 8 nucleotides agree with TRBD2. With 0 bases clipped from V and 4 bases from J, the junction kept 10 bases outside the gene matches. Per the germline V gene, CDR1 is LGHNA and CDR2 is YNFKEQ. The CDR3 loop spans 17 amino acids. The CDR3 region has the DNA TGTGCCAGCAGCCAAGAGAGGGGCGGGGGGCTGACAGAGACCCAGTACTTC. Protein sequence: CASSQERGGGLTETQYF.

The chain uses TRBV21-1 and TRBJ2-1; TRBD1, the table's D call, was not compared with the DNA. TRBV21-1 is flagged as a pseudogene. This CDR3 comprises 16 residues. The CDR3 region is CASSKGGGQLYNEQFF. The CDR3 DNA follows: TGTGCCAGCAGCAAAGGAGGCGGACAGCTCTACAATGAGCAGTTCTTC.

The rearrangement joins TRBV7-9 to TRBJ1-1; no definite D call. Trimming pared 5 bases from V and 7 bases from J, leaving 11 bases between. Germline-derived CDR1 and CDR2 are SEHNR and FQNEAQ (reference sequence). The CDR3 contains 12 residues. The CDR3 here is CASSDLRDEAFF. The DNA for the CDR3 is TGTGCCAGCAGCGACCTGAGGGATGAAGCTTTCTTT.

CDR3 protein: CSVPGREGEAFF. As DNA, the CDR3 is TGCAGCGTCCCAGGGAGGGAAGGGGAAGCTTTCTTT. The chain uses TRBV29-1 and TRBJ1-1; D might be TRBD1 (5 bases). The V gene's germline CDR1 is SQVTM and CDR2 ANQGSEA. This CDR3 contains 12 residues. V lost 6 bases and J 8 bases, leaving 16 bases between the germline ends.

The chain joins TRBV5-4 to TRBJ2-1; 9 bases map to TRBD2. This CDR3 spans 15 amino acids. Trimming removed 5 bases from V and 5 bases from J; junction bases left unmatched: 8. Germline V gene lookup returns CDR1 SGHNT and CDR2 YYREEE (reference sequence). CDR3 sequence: CASRQGLAIDNEQFF. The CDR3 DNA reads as TGTGCCAGCAGGCAAGGACTAGCGATCGACAATGAGCAGTTCTTC.

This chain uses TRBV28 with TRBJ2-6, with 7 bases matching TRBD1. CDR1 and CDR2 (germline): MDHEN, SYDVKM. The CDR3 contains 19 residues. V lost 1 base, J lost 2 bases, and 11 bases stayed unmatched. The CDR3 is CASSLFTMTGPAGANVLTF. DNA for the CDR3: TGTGCCAGCAGTTTATTCACCATGACAGGGCCAGCTGGGGCCAACGTCCTGACTTTC.

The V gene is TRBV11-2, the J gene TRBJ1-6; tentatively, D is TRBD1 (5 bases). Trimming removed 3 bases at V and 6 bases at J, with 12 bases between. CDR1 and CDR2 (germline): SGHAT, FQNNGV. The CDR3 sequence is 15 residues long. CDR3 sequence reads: CASSLGGIANSPLHF. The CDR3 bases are TGTGCCAGCAGCTTGGGGGGTATTGCTAATTCACCCCTCCACTTT.

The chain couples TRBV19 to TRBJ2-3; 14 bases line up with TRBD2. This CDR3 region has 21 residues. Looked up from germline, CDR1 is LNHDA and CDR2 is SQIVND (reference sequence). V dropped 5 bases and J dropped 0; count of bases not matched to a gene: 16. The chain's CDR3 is CASSPRTYGLAGGPSTDTQYF. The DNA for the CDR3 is TGTGCCAGTAGTCCCAGGACGTATGGACTAGCGGGAGGACCTAGCACAGATACGCAGTATTTT. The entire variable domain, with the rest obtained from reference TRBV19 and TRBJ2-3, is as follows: DGGITQSPKYLFRKEGQNVTLSCEQNLNHDAMYWYRQDPGQGLRLIYYSQIVNDFQKGDIAEGYSVSREKKESFPLTVTSAQKNPTAFYLCASSPRTYGLAGGPSTDTQYFGPGTRLTVL.

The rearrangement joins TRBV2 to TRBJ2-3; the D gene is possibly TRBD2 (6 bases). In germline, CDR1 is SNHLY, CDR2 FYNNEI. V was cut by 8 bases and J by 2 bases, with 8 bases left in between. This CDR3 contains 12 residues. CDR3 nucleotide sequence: TGTGCCAGCGGGGGGTACACAGATACGCAGTATTTT. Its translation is CASGGYTDTQYF.

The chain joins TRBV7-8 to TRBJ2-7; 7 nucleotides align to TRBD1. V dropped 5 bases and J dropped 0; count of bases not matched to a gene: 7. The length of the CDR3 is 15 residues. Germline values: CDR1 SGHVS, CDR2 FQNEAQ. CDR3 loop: CASSPYRDSSYEQYF. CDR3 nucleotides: TGTGCCAGCAGCCCATACCGGGACAGCTCCTACGAGCAGTACTTC.

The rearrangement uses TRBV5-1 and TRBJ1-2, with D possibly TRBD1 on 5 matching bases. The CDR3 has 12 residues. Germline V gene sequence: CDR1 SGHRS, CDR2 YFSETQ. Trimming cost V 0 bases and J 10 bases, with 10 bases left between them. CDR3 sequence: CASSLGQSFYTF. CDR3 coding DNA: TGCGCCAGCAGCTTGGGACAGTCCTTCTACACCTTC.

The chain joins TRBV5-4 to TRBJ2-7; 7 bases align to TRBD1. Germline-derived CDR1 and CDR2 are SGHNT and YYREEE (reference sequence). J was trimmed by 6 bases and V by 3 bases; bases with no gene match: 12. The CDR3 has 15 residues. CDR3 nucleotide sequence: TGTGCCAGCAGCTGGGAAGGGGGCGGCGGGTTCGAGCAGTACTTC. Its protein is CASSWEGGGGFEQYF.

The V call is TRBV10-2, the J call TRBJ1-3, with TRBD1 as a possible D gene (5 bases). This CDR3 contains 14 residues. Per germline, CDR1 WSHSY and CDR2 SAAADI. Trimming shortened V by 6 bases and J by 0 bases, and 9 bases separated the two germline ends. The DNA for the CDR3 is TGCGCCAGCAGGGGAGGGGTCTCTGGAAACACCATATATTTT. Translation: CASRGGVSGNTIYF.

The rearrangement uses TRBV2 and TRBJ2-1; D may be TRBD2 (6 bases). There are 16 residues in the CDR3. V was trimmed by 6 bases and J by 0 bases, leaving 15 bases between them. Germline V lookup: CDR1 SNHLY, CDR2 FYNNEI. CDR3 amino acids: CASRRDFPSSYNEQFF. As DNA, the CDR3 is TGTGCCAGCAGACGGGACTTCCCTAGCTCCTACAATGAGCAGTTCTTC.

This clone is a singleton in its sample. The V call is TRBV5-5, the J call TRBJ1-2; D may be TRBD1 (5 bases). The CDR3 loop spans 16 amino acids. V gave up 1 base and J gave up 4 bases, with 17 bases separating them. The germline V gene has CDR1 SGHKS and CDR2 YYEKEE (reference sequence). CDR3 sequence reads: CASSLSTGSLGYGYTF. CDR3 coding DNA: TGTGCCAGCAGCTTGTCAACAGGCTCCCTCGGCTATGGCTACACCTTC.

CDR3 residues: CASSNPTGNNSPLHF. CDR3 DNA sequence: TGTGCCAGTAGTAACCCGACAGGGAATAATTCACCCCTCCACTTT. V is TRBV19 and J is TRBJ1-6; TRBD1 matches 7 bases. CDR3 length: 15 amino acids. The junction had 5 bases not matched to a gene; V was cut back by 4 bases and J by 5 bases. Germline loops: CDR1 LNHDA, CDR2 SQIVND (reference sequence).

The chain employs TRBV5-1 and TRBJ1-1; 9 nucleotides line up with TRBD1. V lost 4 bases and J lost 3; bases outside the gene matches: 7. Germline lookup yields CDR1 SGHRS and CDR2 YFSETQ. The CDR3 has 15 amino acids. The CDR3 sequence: CASSGGTGFDTEAFF. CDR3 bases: TGCGCCAGCAGCGGGGGGACAGGGTTCGACACTGAAGCTTTCTTT.